The 19 T cell receptor beta chains below all came from one sample that was sequenced in a study of cytomegalovirus exposure and HLA in healthy donors. The PCR used 60 Vbeta and 13 Jbeta primers. The repertoire was sequenced with immunoSEQ multiplex PCR; TCRdb's copy has only in-frame clones and lacks some. The sample holds 140,000 to 150,000 clones, approximately 84% seen once. The specimen was PBMCs. The source is a woman aged 55 to 70 in good health and CMV-seropositive.

A single count supports this clone. The V gene is TRBV27, the J gene TRBJ1-1; D is undetermined. The CDR3 is 14 residues long. In germline, CDR1 is MNHEY, CDR2 SMNVEV (reference sequence). V shed 2 bases and J shed 4 bases, with 11 bases lying between them. The CDR3 coding sequence is TGTGCCAGCAGTTTAATAGGAACGGGCACTGAAGCTTTCTTT. Translated, it gives CASSLIGTGTEAFF.

The genes are TRBV28 and TRBJ2-3, with a possible D match to TRBD2 (6 bases). The V gene's germline CDR1 is MDHEN and CDR2 SYDVKM. With 7 bases removed from V and 4 bases from J, the gap between germline ends came to 9 bases. The CDR3 runs 12 residues. The DNA of the CDR3 is TGTGCCAGCACCGGGAGCCCAGATACGCAGTATTTT. It translates to CASTGSPDTQYF.

V is TRBV20-1 and J is TRBJ2-3; no definite D call. This CDR3 region has 11 residues. The germline V gene encodes CDR1 DFQATT and CDR2 SNEGSKA (reference sequence). V was trimmed by 6 bases and J by 4 bases, leaving 8 bases between them. The CDR3 sequence is CSASVADTQYF. CDR3 bases: TGCAGTGCCTCCGTAGCAGATACGCAGTATTTT.

The chain uses TRBV7-2 and TRBJ2-2, with D possibly matching TRBD2 (5 bases). The CDR3 spans 16 residues. V dropped 5 bases and J dropped 7 bases, with 20 bases sitting between them. The germline V gene encodes CDR1 SGHTA and CDR2 FQGNSA. CDR3 protein: CASSAGSGRVGGELFF. CDR3 nucleotide sequence: TGTGCCAGCAGCGCAGGCAGCGGCCGGGTTGGCGGGGAGCTGTTTTTT.

This clone was detected only once. The rearrangement joins TRBV28 to TRBJ2-3, with 7 bases that match TRBD2. From germline, CDR1 is MDHEN and CDR2 SYDVKM. Trimming cost V 1 base and J 6 bases; bases outside gene matches: 4. The CDR3 length is 14 residues. DNA for the CDR3: TGTGCCAGCAGTTTATCTCCCGGGAGGGATACGCAGTATTTT. Protein sequence: CASSLSPGRDTQYF.

The genes are TRBV30 and TRBJ1-1, with TRBD1 as a possible D gene (6 bases). Germline V gives CDR1 GTSNPN, CDR2 SVGIG (reference sequence). V was cut by 4 bases and J by 11 bases, with 11 bases left in between. This CDR3 region has 10 residues. The CDR3 DNA reads TGTGCCTGGATCACAGGGTCGGCTTTCTTT. Translation gives CAWITGSAFF.

About this clone: Other DNA sequences in this specimen translate into the identical CDR3. This chain joins TRBV18 and TRBJ2-1; the D gene is possibly TRBD1 (6 bases). Trimming left V 3 bases short and J 11 bases short, with 17 bases between. CDR1 KGHSH and CDR2 LQKENI come from the germline V gene. The CDR3 runs 14 residues. CDR3 sequence reads: CASSPATSTGQQFF. The CDR3 bases are TGTGCCAGCTCACCTGCCACTTCAACAGGGCAGCAGTTCTTC.

The chain carries TRBV10-3 and TRBJ1-1; D remains unclear. Germline values: CDR1 ENHRY, CDR2 SYGVKD. The CDR3 covers 23 residues. The V end was cut by 3 bases, the J end by 2 bases, with 37 bases between. The CDR3 region is CAISDMVRPRAGSSRGSNTEAFF. In DNA, the CDR3 is TGTGCCATCAGTGACATGGTGAGGCCGCGGGCCGGATCCTCGAGAGGATCCAACACTGAAGCTTTCTTT.

The chain uses TRBV7-8 and TRBJ2-7; 7 positions match TRBD1. J gave up 7 bases and V 5 bases, and 14 bases lay outside the gene matches. The germline V gene has CDR1 SGHVS and CDR2 FQNEAQ. The CDR3 is 15 amino acids. CDR3 loop: CASSPVGQTVREQYF. The CDR3, as DNA: TGTGCCAGCAGCCCTGTGGGACAGACAGTACGGGAGCAGTACTTC.

V usage is TRBV15 and J usage is TRBJ1-1; no reliable D call. The CDR3 consists of 20 residues. The V end was cut by 0 bases, the J end by 2 bases, with 25 bases between. The germline CDR1 and CDR2 sequences are LNHNV and YYDKDF (reference sequence). In DNA form, the CDR3 reads TGTGCCACCAGCAGAGATATTCACAGCTCGGTCCCGTTAAAAAACACTGAAGCTTTCTTT. Protein sequence: CATSRDIHSSVPLKNTEAFF. Full variable domain (outside the CDR3, taken from reference TRBV15 and TRBJ1-1): DAMVIQNPRYQVTQFGKPVTLSCSQTLNHNVMYWYQQKSSQAPKLLFHYYDKDFNNEADTPDNFQSRRPNTSFCFLDIRSPGLGDTAMYLCATSRDIHSSVPLKNTEAFFGQGTRLTVV.

This clone was picked up a small number of times. The chain combines TRBV10-3 with TRBJ2-7; TRBD2 matches at 7 bases. This CDR3 is built from 14 residues. V gave up 4 bases and J gave up 7 bases; unmatched junction bases: 10. Per the germline V gene, CDR1 is ENHRY and CDR2 is SYGVKD. CDR3 nucleotide sequence: TGTGCCATCAGTGTAGCGGGCGATTCCGGGGAGCAGTACTTC. Translated, it gives CAISVAGDSGEQYF.

The chain links TRBV9 to TRBJ1-3; D unresolved. V dropped 0 bases and J dropped 2 bases, with 15 bases sitting between them. The CDR3 length is 17 residues. The V gene's germline CDR1 is SGDLS and CDR2 YYNGEE. CDR3 nucleotides: TGTGCCAGCAGCGTAGGCCCCCTGACTAGAGCTGGAAACACCATATATTTT. Translating gives CASSVGPLTRAGNTIYF. The complete variable domain, with remaining parts taken from reference TRBV9 and TRBJ1-3, reads DSGVTQTPKHLITATGQRVTLRCSPRSGDLSVYWYQQSLDQGLQFLIQYYNGEERAKGNILERFSAQQFPDLHSELNLSSLELGDSALYFCASSVGPLTRAGNTIYFGEGSWLTVV.

The chain is built from TRBV7-2 and TRBJ2-7; 14 positions agree with TRBD2. Germline trimming cut 5 bases from V and 3 bases from J; bases unmatched to any gene: 9. Germline V lookup: CDR1 SGHTA, CDR2 FQGNSA. The CDR3 is 17 residues long. This CDR3 is CASSPGGLAGEVYEQYF. The DNA for the CDR3 is TGTGCCAGCAGCCCCGGGGGACTAGCGGGGGAGGTCTACGAGCAGTACTTC.

This clone has only a few counts. V usage is TRBV5-1 and J usage is TRBJ2-7; the match to TRBD2 covers 10 bases. This CDR3 is 15 amino acids long. Looked up from germline, CDR1 is SGHRS and CDR2 is YFSETQ. The V segment lost 2 bases and the J segment 1 base; nucleotides outside the gene matches: 3. CDR3 sequence reads: CASSFGTSVSYEQYF. CDR3 bases: TGCGCCAGCAGCTTCGGGACTAGCGTTTCCTACGAGCAGTACTTC.

The CDR3 DNA follows: TGCGCCAGCAGTGAGTGTTGGACTAGCGGCGGTTACGAGCAGTACTTC. Translation: CASSECWTSGGYEQYF. The chain has TRBV10-1 and TRBJ2-7, with 10 positions matching TRBD2. This CDR3 region has 16 residues. Germline V gives CDR1 WNHNN, CDR2 SYGVQD (reference sequence). The trim removed 1 base at V and 4 bases at J, leaving 7 bases unmatched.

The chain uses TRBV29-1 and TRBJ2-5, with TRBD2 matching 12 bases. Losses at the gene ends were 4 bases for V and 6 bases for J; bases not matched to a gene: 6. CDR3 length: 14 amino acids. Germline values: CDR1 SQVTM, CDR2 ANQGSEA. CDR3: CSVGLAGGPKTQYF. CDR3 nucleotides: TGCAGCGTTGGGCTAGCGGGAGGGCCAAAGACCCAGTACTTC.

DNA of the CDR3: TGTGCCAGCAGCTCCCTAATGGGTGAGGGTCAGGAAGCTTTCTTT. This encodes CASSSLMGEGQEAFF. The rearrangement joins TRBV7-9 to TRBJ1-1; D is unclear. The CDR3 spans 15 residues. From germline, CDR1 is SEHNR and CDR2 FQNEAQ (reference sequence). V was clipped by 4 bases and J by 8 bases, with 20 bases between them.

The chain is built from TRBV6-4 and TRBJ2-3; 8 nucleotides match TRBD1. CDR3 length: 15 amino acids. V was pared by 5 bases and J by 4 bases, with 8 bases of the junction left unmatched. Germline CDR1 MRHNA, CDR2 SNTAGT. CDR3 sequence reads: CASSLGTGGPDTQYF. CDR3 nucleotides: TGTGCCAGCAGTTTGGGGACAGGTGGGCCAGATACGCAGTATTTT.

The gene calls are TRBV18 and TRBJ1-4; possibly TRBD1 for D (6 bases). Germline V gene data show CDR1 as KGHSH and CDR2 as LQKENI. V was shortened by 6 bases and J by 5 bases, with 16 bases between the two germline ends. This CDR3 spans 15 amino acids. The CDR3 region has the DNA TGTGCCAGCTCGCCGACCAGGGGCCCCAATGAAAAACTGTTTTTT. Translated: CASSPTRGPNEKLFF.